Below are 13 T cell receptor beta chains sequenced from a single sample in a study of T cell responses to AZD1222 COVID-19 vaccine. The table came from immunoSEQ multiplex PCR; TCRdb's copy has only in-frame clones and leaves some out. Of 110,000 to 150,000 clones in the sample, 85% to 95% were seen once. This specimen consisted of peripheral blood, obtained on day 0 of AZD1222 vaccination. The receptors come from an adult in good health.

The rearrangement joins TRBV2 to TRBJ1-4; 10 bases align to TRBD1. CDR1 is SNHLY and CDR2 is FYNNEI in the germline V gene. The CDR3 is 16 amino acids. V dropped 6 bases and J dropped 4; count of bases not matched to a gene: 8. This chain's CDR3 is CASRPGQGSLNEKLFF. CDR3 DNA: TGTGCCAGCAGACCGGGACAGGGGTCTCTTAATGAAAAACTGTTTTTT.

The chain carries TRBV13 and TRBJ2-5, with D unclear. V was pared by 5 bases and J by 1 base, with 17 bases between. The CDR3 extends over 16 amino acids. CDR1 and CDR2 from the germline V gene are PRHDT and FYEKMQ (reference sequence). The CDR3 region is CASSPRLSNAQETQYF. CDR3 sequence (DNA): TGTGCCAGCAGCCCCCGTCTCAGTAACGCCCAAGAGACCCAGTACTTC.

V and J are TRBV7-2 and TRBJ2-2; D is undetermined. The V end was cut by 1 base, the J end by 7 bases, with 4 bases between. CDR1 and CDR2 from the germline V gene are SGHTA and FQGNSA. The CDR3 has 12 amino acids. The CDR3 sequence is CASSLGLGELFF. The CDR3 DNA is TGTGCCAGCAGCTTAGGTCTCGGGGAGCTGTTTTTT.

The V call is TRBV3-1 (or the pseudogene TRBV3-2), the J call TRBJ1-2; D is perhaps TRBD1 (5 bases). Trimming removed 2 bases at V and 7 bases at J, with 17 bases between. CDR1 and CDR2 from the germline V gene are LGHDT and YNNKEL (reference sequence). The CDR3 runs 15 residues. This CDR3 reads CASSQWNRQYSGYTF. As DNA, the CDR3 is TGTGCCAGCAGCCAATGGAATAGACAGTACTCTGGCTACACCTTC.

V usage is TRBV28 and J usage is TRBJ1-1; D remains unclear. The CDR3 contains 16 residues. V gave up 4 bases and J gave up 1 base, with 16 bases separating them. CDR1 MDHEN and CDR2 SYDVKM come from the germline V gene. The CDR3 here is CASSYSTSSGNTEAFF. The CDR3 coding sequence is TGTGCCAGCAGTTACTCGACGTCCTCAGGGAACACTGAAGCTTTCTTT.

This sequence joins TRBV5-4 and TRBJ1-2; TRBD1 aligns across 10 bases. The CDR3 loop spans 14 amino acids. V shed 4 bases and J 8 bases; nucleotides not matched to a gene: 8. The germline V gene has CDR1 SGHNT and CDR2 YYREEE (reference sequence). The CDR3 is CASSTGTGVYGYTF. The CDR3 DNA sequence: TGTGCCAGCAGCACTGGGACAGGGGTATACGGCTACACCTTC.

The rearrangement joins TRBV2 to TRBJ1-5; D not certain. Germline CDR1 and CDR2: SNHLY and FYNNEI. Trimming removed 4 bases at V and 2 bases at J, with 6 bases between. This CDR3 region has 13 residues. CDR3 amino acids: CASSGDGNQPQHF. Here the CDR3 DNA reads TGTGCCAGCAGTGGTGATGGCAATCAGCCCCAGCATTTT.

This chain uses TRBV20-1 with TRBJ2-5; D is unresolved. Germline V CDR1 and CDR2: DFQATT, SNEGSKA (reference sequence). The CDR3 is 11 residues long. Between the trimmed V and J ends, which lost 6 bases and 2 bases, there was a span of 7 bases. The CDR3 DNA sequence: TGCAGTGCCGACCGACAAGAGACCCAGTACTTC. Translating it yields CSADRQETQYF.

CDR3 nucleotide sequence: TGTGCCAGCAGCCACGGTCCTCAGCCCCAGCATTTT. Its protein is CASSHGPQPQHF. The chain recombines TRBV3-1 (or the pseudogene TRBV3-2) with TRBJ1-5, with D unclear. The CDR3 covers 12 residues. Per the germline V gene, CDR1 is LGHDT and CDR2 is YNNKEL (reference sequence). V dropped 3 bases and J dropped 6 bases, with 6 bases sitting between them.

Worth noting for this clone: The same CDR3 is also encoded by other DNA sequences in this sample. The V gene is TRBV7-9, the J gene TRBJ2-7; D might be TRBD1 or TRBD2, each matching 5 bases. Deletions cut 1 base from V and 2 bases from J, with 12 bases between. The CDR3 is made up of 15 amino acids. Germline assignment: CDR1 SEHNR and CDR2 FQNEAQ (reference sequence). CDR3 sequence: CASSLVSGRTYEQYF. CDR3 bases: TGTGCCAGCAGCTTAGTTTCGGGACGAACCTACGAGCAGTACTTC.

This clone was counted a single time. The V gene is TRBV12-3 or TRBV12-4, the J gene TRBJ1-5; D is unclear. The CDR3 contains 12 residues. V lost 4 bases and J 6 bases, leaving 7 bases between the germline ends. The CDR3 DNA sequence: TGTGCCAGCAGTTCGACATTTCAGCCCCAGCATTTT. The encoded protein is CASSSTFQPQHF.

This chain joins TRBV27 and TRBJ2-5, with a weak D call TRBD1 (5 bases). Germline lookup yields CDR1 MNHEY and CDR2 SMNVEV (reference sequence). The V gene lost 6 bases and the J gene lost 5 bases, with 13 bases spanning the gap. The CDR3 spans 13 residues. The CDR3 nucleotides are TGTGCCAGCAGACAAAGGAAGGGGGAGACCCAGTACTTC. Translating it yields CASRQRKGETQYF.

V and J are TRBV28 and TRBJ1-5, with D perhaps matching TRBD1 (5 bases). CDR3 size: 13 residues. Germline V gene lookup returns CDR1 MDHEN and CDR2 SYDVKM. V lost 7 bases and J 2 bases, leaving 9 bases between the germline ends. The CDR3 loop reads CASTGGGNQPQHF. The DNA for the CDR3 is TGTGCCAGCACTGGGGGAGGCAATCAGCCCCAGCATTTT.